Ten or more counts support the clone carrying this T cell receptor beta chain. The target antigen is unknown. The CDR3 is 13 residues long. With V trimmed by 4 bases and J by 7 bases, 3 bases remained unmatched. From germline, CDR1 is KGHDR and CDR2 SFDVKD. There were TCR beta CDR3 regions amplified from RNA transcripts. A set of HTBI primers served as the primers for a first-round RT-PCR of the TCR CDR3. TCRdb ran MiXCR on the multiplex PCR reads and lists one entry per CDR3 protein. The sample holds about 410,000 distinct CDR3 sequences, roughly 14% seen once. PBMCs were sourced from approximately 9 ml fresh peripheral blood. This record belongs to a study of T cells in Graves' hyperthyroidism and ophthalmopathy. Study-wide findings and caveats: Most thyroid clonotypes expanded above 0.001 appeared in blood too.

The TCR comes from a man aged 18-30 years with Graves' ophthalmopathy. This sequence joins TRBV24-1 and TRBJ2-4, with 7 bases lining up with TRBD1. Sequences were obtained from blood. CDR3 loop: CATSDGTVNIQYF. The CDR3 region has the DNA TGTGCCACCAGTGACGGGACAGTGAACATTCAGTACTTC.